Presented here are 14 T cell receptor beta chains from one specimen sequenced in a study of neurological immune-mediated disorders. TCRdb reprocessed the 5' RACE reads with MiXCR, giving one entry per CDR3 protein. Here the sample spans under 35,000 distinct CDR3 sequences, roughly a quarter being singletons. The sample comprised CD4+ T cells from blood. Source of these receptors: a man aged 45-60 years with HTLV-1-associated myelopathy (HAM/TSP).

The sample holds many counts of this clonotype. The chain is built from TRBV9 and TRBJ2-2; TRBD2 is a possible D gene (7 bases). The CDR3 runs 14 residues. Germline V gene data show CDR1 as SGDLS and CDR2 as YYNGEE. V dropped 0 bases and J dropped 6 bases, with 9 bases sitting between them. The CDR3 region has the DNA TGTGCCAGCAGCGTAGTGGGGGGGCCCGGGGAGCTGTTTTTT. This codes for CASSVVGGPGELFF.

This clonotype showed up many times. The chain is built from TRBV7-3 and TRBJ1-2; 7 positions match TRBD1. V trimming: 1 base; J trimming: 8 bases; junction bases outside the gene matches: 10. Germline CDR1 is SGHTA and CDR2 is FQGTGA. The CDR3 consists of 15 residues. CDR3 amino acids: CASSLNPTGPGGYTF. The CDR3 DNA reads TGTGCCAGCAGCTTAAACCCGACAGGGCCCGGGGGCTACACCTTC.

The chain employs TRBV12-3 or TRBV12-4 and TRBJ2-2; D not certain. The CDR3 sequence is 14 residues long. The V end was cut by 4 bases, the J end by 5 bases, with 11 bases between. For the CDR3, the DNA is TGTGCCAGCAGTTCCAGGTATCGGACCGGGGAGCTGTTTTTT. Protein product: CASSSRYRTGELFF.

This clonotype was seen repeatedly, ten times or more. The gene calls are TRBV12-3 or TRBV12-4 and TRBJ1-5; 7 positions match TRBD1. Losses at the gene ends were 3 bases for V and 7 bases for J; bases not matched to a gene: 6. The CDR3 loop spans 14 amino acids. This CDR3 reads CASSFRQGGQPQHF. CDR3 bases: TGTGCCAGCAGTTTCCGACAGGGAGGCCAGCCCCAGCATTTT.

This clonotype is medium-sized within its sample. In nucleotides, the CDR3 is TGCGCCAGCGGGATCACTAGCGCTAGCGGGCAGTACTTC. Amino acids: CASGITSASGQYF. The rearrangement uses TRBV5-1 and TRBJ2-7; 7 bases match TRBD2. CDR3 size: 13 residues. Germline CDR1 SGHRS, CDR2 YFSETQ. J lost 9 bases, V lost 7 bases, and 13 bases had no gene match.

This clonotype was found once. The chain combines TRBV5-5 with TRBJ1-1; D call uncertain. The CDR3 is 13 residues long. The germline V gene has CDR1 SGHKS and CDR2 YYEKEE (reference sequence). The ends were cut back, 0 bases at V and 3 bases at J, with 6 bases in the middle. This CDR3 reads CASSLVRDTEAFF. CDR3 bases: TGTGCCAGCAGCTTGGTTAGGGACACTGAAGCTTTCTTT.

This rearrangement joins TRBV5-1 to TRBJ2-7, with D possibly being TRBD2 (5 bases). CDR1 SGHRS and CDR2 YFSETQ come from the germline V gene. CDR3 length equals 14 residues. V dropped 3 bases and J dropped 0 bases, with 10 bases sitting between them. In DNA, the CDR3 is TGCGCCAGCAGCTCGAGCGGCAGCTCCTACGAGCAGTACTTC. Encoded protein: CASSSSGSSYEQYF.

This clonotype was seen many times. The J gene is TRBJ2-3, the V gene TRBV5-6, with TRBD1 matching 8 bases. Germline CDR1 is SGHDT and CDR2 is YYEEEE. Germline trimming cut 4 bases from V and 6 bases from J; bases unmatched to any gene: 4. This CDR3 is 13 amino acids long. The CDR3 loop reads CASSRQGWDTQYF. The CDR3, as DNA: TGTGCCAGCAGCAGACAGGGGTGGGATACGCAGTATTTT.

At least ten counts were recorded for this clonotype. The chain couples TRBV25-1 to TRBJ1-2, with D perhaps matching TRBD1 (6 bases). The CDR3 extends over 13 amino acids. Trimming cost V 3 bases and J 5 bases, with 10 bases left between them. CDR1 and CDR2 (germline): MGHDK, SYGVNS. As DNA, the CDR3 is TGTGCCAGCAGTGAGCAGGGGCGGTATGGCTACACCTTC. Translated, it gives CASSEQGRYGYTF.

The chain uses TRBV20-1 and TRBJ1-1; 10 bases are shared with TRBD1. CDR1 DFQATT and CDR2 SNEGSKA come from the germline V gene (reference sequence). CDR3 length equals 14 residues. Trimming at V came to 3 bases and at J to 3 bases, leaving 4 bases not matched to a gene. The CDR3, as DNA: TGCAGTGCTAGTGGGGGACAGGGGTACACTGAAGCTTTCTTT. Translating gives CSASGGQGYTEAFF.

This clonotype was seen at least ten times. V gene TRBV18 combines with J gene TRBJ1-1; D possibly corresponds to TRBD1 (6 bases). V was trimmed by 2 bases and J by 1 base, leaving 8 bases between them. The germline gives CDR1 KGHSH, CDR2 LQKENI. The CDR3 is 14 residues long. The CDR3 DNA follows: TGTGCCAGCTCACCAGGGACACCGAACACTGAAGCTTTCTTT. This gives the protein CASSPGTPNTEAFF.

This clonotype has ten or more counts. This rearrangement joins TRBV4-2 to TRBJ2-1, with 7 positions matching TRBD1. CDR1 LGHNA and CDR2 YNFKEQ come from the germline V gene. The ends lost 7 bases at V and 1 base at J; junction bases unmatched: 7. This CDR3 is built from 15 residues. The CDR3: CASTTGASSYNEQFF. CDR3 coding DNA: TGTGCCAGCACCACAGGGGCTAGTTCCTACAATGAGCAGTTCTTC.

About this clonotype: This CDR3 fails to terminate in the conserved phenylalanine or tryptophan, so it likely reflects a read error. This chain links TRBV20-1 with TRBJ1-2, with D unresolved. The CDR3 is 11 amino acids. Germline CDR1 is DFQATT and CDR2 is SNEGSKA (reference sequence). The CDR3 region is CSANNGKGYTL. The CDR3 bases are TGTAGTGCTAACAACGGCAAGGGCTACACCTTA.

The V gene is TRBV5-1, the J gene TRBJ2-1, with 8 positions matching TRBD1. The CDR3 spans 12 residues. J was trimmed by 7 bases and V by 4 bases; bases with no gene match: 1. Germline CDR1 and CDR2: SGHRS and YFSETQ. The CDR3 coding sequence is TGCGCCAGCAGCCGGACAGGGAATGAGCAGTTCTTC. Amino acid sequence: CASSRTGNEQFF.